The clone carrying this T cell receptor beta chain was observed many times. Its target is unknown. The CDR3 totals 15 residues. Germline CDR1 is MGHRA and CDR2 is YSYEKL. Losses at the gene ends were 1 base for V and 4 bases for J; bases not matched to a gene: 2. This sample was included in a study of shared clonotypes between healthy human individuals. Findings and caveats of the study: Roughly 5% of naive CD4 clonotypes were shared across four donors. Large sequencing depth failed to make sorted-subset sequencing complete, rarefaction showed. Limited genetic and exposure-history diversity came from having few donors.

As originally analysed: Owing to the provision of junction-only sequences devoid of quality scores by immunoSEQ, filtering differed. Measured with immunoSEQ multiplex PCR; TCRdb has only the in-frame clones, and not every one. That table gives V, J and clone size, and the DNA gave D and trimming. The sample has just over 2,000,000 clones; 90% to 95% are singletons. The rearrangement links TRBV4-1 to TRBJ1-5; 9 bases line up with TRBD1. The receptor's source is a man aged 18 to 30 in good health. The source material was naive CD4+ T cells sorted from blood. Subset noted: CD45RA+ positively selected. The DNA of the CDR3 is TGCGCCAGCAGCCAAGGTGACAGGGGGAATCAGCCCCAGCATTTT. Its translation: CASSQGDRGNQPQHF.